This T cell receptor beta chain was sequenced for a study of PD-L1 blockade in urothelial cancer. Across the study: Researchers found blood samples held a median of about 130,000 T cells.

Time point of the sample: peripheral blood 6 weeks after treatment start. Each patient's cancer was a locally advanced or metastatic urothelial carcinoma. Each PCR had synthetic TCR analog templates added to it as a spike-in. Method: immunoSEQ multiplex PCR; TCRdb's copy keeps in-frame clones and lacks some. The table includes about 90,000 clones, roughly 83% detected once. CDR3 length: 13 residues. The V end lost 8 bases, the J end lost 7 bases, and 15 bases lay between the germline ends. Germline V gene lookup returns CDR1 MNHNS and CDR2 SASEGT. This chain connects TRBV6-1 to TRBJ1-5, with D perhaps matching TRBD1 (6 bases). The clonotype comes from a man aged 70-80 years with urothelial cancer. This specimen was PBMCs, taken around atezolizumab (anti-PD-L1) treatment. CDR3 bases: TGTGCCAGCCTAACAGGGATCGGGCAGCCCCAGCATTTT. It yields the protein CASLTGIGQPQHF.